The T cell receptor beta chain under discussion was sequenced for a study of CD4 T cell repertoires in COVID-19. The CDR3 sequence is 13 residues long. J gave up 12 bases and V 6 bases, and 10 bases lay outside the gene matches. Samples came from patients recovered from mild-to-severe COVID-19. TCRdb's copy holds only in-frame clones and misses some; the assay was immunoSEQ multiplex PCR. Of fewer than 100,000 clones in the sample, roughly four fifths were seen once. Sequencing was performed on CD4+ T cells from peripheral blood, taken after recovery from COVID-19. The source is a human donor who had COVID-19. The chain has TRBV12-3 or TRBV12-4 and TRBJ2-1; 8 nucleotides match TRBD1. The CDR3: CASSPRQQGGQFF. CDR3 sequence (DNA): TGTGCCAGCAGCCCCAGGCAACAGGGGGGGCAGTTCTTC.